This TCR beta chain was recorded in a study of blood T cells in healthy people across ages. Findings and limits, study-wide: Diversity estimates from one million T cells were considered underestimates.

Trimming stripped 8 bases from V and 4 bases from J, with 11 bases between. The CDR3 runs to 12 residues. Per germline, CDR1 MDHEN and CDR2 SYDVKM. Of note for this clonotype: Its antigen is not known.

The second PCR ran about 6 to 12 cycles with a sample-barcoded 5' primer and J-beta primers. Each cDNA was tagged by a template-switch adaptor containing 12 random nucleotides. Using its own MiXCR run on the 5' RACE reads, TCRdb lists one record per CDR3 protein. This sample yields roughly 1,500,000 distinct CDR3 sequences, of which roughly 40% are seen a single time; 7.9% belongs to the top ten. The material sequenced was blood. This TCR derives from a woman aged 18-30 years in good health. The chain uses TRBV28 and TRBJ1-2; D remains unclear. The CDR3 DNA reads TGTGCCAGCGGAGCCGGGGTCTATGGCTACACCTTC. Translated: CASGAGVYGYTF.